This T cell receptor beta chain was recorded in a study of a mutant IDH1 vaccine in newly diagnosed glioma (dated by TCRdb to the early 2020s). For the study in its entirety: Vaccination started 4-6 weeks after radiotherapy alone, or was given together with temozolomide cycles in the groups whose treatment included chemotherapy. Of the roughly 33 treated patients, approximately 62% were male and about 40% were female, and a mean age of 40.4 years was recorded. Before enrollment, most patients had been given radiochemotherapy with temozolomide as standard therapy, while the rest had received either radiotherapy alone or temozolomide alone. The week-35 safety follow-up took place at visit V12, and the week-47 end of study took place at visit V13. Peripheral blood was collected at six visits: V03 (baseline), V05, V07, V10, V12 and V13. Longitudinal TCRB deep sequencing was done for 25 treated patients, wherever samples were available for exploratory analyses. The research as a whole found: According to the authors, sample limitations meant that analyses of patient blood samples could not be reproduced. Immune responses induced by the vaccine were seen in roughly 95% of patients across multiple MHC alleles. Pseudoprogression appeared unrelated to alterations in the top peripheral T cell clonotypes detected by TCRB sequencing. Availability determined which PBMC samples were chosen for TCRB deep sequencing.

This specimen's time point label, per the study, means: week 47, end of study. Every vaccine dose consisted of 300 ug of a 20-mer mutant IDH1 peptide in Montanide, administered subcutaneously together with topical imiquimod. Patients received eight vaccinations in weeks 1, 3, 5, 7, 11, 15, 19 and 23, corresponding to visits V03 through V10. Newly diagnosed WHO grade 3 or 4 IDH1-mutant astrocytomas showing loss of nuclear ATRX were present in the donors. The samples were drawn from NOA16, a multicentre, single-arm, open-label phase I trial in Germany that tested a mutant IDH1 peptide vaccine in humans for the first time. The DNeasy Blood and Tissue Kit was used to extract genomic DNA from EDTA blood for TCRB sequencing. The germline V gene (reference sequence) yields SGHNT for CDR1 and YYREEE for CDR2. V loses 0 bases, J loses 2 bases, and the germline ends lie 8 bases apart. Its CDR3 holds 14 amino acids, cysteine through phenylalanine. Of the read, only the CDR3 DNA is kept; its 42 bases are in frame from base 1.

The protocol used for the library was the immunoSEQ multiplex PCR assay. Following the manufacturer's protocol, the hsTCRB Kit was used to amplify rearranged TCR beta chain sequences. An Illumina MiSeq was used to sequence the TCRB libraries. Per the original workflow: The kit vendor's proprietary platform handled demultiplexing, trimming and gene mapping. This immuneACCESS table, as held by TCRdb, lists in-frame sequences with V and J called but not all clones. Of the missing ones, under half trace to an unresolved V gene in checked studies; the others have no known cause. V and J calls and clone size are copied from that table; D and trimming were computed from the DNA. The sample includes tens of thousands of clones, with approximately 75% observed a single time. Clones ranked in the top ten supply less than 6.5% of the sample. This clone was picked up a small number of times. Its antigen remains unidentified. No clone much larger than this one lies a single base away; base qualities are absent. The same CDR3 also results from other DNA sequences found in this sample.

The V and J genes are TRBV5-4 and TRBJ1-1; the D gene identity is not certain. The TCR sequence derives from a man in his fifties with glioma. This specimen consisted of PBMCs, obtained from a glioma patient whose treatment included an IDH1 peptide vaccine. The encoded CDR3 is CASSLVGSNTEAFF. DNA sequence: TGTGCCAGCAGCTTGGTGGGTTCCAACACTGAAGCTTTCTTT.